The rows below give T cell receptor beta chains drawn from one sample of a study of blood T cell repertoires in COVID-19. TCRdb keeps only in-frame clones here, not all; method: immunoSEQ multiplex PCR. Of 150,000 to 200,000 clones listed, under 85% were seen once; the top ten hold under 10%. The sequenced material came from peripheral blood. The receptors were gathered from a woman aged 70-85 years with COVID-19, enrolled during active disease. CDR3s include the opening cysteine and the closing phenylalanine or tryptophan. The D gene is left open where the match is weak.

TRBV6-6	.	CATKGDYGYTF
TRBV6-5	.	CATKRDSQDYSPLHF
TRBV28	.	CASTPSGGPYNEQFF
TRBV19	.	CASSRTREGSPGYTF
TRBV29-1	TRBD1	CSVGRDRANEQFF
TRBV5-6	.	CASSLGEYGYTF
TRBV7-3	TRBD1	CASSLGQSSSPLHF
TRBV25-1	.	CATHPAGAVGYTF
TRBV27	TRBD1	CASSPLKGGVYEVSKNIQYF
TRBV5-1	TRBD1	CASSLEGQMNTEAFF
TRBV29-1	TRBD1	CSVDAGRGLETQYF
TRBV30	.	CAWSVGAGLGYTF
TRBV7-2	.	CASSLSGFQETQYF
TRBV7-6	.	CASSLSGYRRRANVLTF
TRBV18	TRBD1	CASSPTGSQPQHF
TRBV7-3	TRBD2	CASREGGGTDTQYF
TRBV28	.	CASSDPGRVVGYTF
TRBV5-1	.	CASSSRTGGTEAFF
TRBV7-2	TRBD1	CASSLNGQGAQETQYF
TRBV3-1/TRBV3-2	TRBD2	CASSRGGLAGEGTYNEQFF
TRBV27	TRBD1	CASRPGGVRNTDTQYF
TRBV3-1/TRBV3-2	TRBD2	CASTQREGLETQYF
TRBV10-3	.	CAIRETVNTEAFF
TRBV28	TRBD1	CASSPGTAHTGELFF
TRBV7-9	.	CASSFTGPSYEQYF
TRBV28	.	CASSGQTRKETQYF
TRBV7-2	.	CASSLDGGGGYTF
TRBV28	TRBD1	CASSSTEQGAYGYTF
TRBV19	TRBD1	CASSLSGTGLGAETQYF
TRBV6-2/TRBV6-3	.	CASSPLDSPLHF
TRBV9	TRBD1	CASSVAGQVVDSPLHF
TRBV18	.	CASSPSADEQYF
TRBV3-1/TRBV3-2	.	CASSQVLTDTQYF
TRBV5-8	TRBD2	CASSLGAGKADTQYF
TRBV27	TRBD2	CASSERTSGNWNEQFF
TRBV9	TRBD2	CASSRTSVGRETQYF
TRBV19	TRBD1	CASSIRGQGVNNSPLHF
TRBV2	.	CASSREYTEAFF
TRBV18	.	CASSPSRSTTNEKLFF
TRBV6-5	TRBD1	CASSYSRGQSSGYTF
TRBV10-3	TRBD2	CASMGLAGAIDTQYF
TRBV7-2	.	CASSLDSSQPQHF
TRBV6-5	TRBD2	CASRTSGSWETQYF